Presented here are 21 T cell receptor delta chains from one specimen sequenced in a study of delta chains in infants with herpesvirus infections (dated by TCRdb to 2021 to 2023). The library came from RT-PCR. This sample was sequenced with an Illumina MiSeq. PBMC RNA was reverse transcribed with SuperScript II using gamma-chain- and delta-chain-specific primers to generate TCR cDNA. TCRdb called clones afresh from the public reads with CATT; identical DNA rows were later merged. The sample table records 700 or so delta-chain clones; 12% of these occur just once. The top ten hold under 25% of the sample. Sequenced here: peripheral blood, sampled at time point 2 of longitudinal follow-up. Receptors were obtained from a human donor who was a Ugandan infant, either HIV-exposed or HIV-unexposed (not recorded which).

This clone was observed a handful of times. V and J are TRDV1 and TRDJ1; D possibly corresponds to TRDD2 (6 bases). V lost 0 bases, J lost 9 bases, and 23 bases lay in between. Per the germline V gene, CDR1 is TSWWSYY and CDR2 is QGS. The CDR3 is 17 residues long. DNA of the CDR3: TGTGCTCTTGGGGAACTATCCTACACCGCTCGCCTCGGGGAACTCATCTTT. Its translation: CALGELSYTARLGELIF.

This rearrangement joins TRDV2 to TRDJ3; 9 bases are shared with TRDD3. As TCRdb names no J gene, one was assigned here on the basis of a DNA match to germline. CDR1 is GEAIGNYY and CDR2 is EKD in the germline V gene. V shed 0 bases and J 0 bases; nucleotides not matched to a gene: 5. The CDR3 sequence is 19 residues long. CDR3 in DNA: TGTGCCTGTGACACCTTACTGGGGGAGAGCTCCTGGGACACCCGACAGATGTTTTTC. This translates into CACDTLLGESSWDTRQMFF.

The V gene is uncalled and the J gene is TRDJ3. There are 10 residues in the CDR3. The CDR3 region is CAWDTRQMFF. The CDR3 region has the DNA TGCGCCTGGGACACCCGACAGATGTTTTTC.

A note on this clone: The mismatch at residue 14 between this DNA's translation and the TCRdb protein of a much larger clone likely reflects a read error; the protein shown is translated from the DNA. CDR3 sequence (DNA): TGTGCTCTTGGGGAACCCGAGTGGCCCCCGTACTGGGAAGATACCGATAAACTCATCTTT. Translating gives CALGEPEWPPYWEDTDKLIF. V usage is TRDV1 and J usage is TRDJ1, with a weak D call TRDD3 (6 bases). Because TCRdb records no J gene, it was assigned here through a match of the DNA to germline. This CDR3 is built from 20 residues. V was clipped by 1 base and J by 2 bases, with 26 bases between them. CDR1 is TSWWSYY and CDR2 is QGS in the germline V gene.

By its share, this clone is medium-sized. Without a V gene call, the J gene is given as TRDJ2. The CDR3 sequence is 10 residues long. The DNA for the CDR3 is TGTAGTGCTTTGACAGCACAACTCTTCTTT. Translated, it gives CSALTAQLFF.

The chain recombines TRDV1 with TRDJ3; 9 bases fit TRDD3. The CDR3 runs 22 residues. Trimming removed 0 bases from V and 0 bases from J; junction bases left unmatched: 12. Germline V gene lookup returns CDR1 TSWWSYY and CDR2 QGS. Here the CDR3 DNA reads TGTGCTCTTGGGGAACTCCTTGAGAAGCTGGGGGATCTCTCCTGGGACACCCGACAGATGTTTTTC. Encoded protein: CALGELLEKLGDLSWDTRQMFF.

This clone appeared a few times. This sequence may be a read error, since a much larger clone differs from it by one base. The same CDR3 can be traced to other DNA sequences in this sample. The J gene is TRDJ2, the V gene TRDV1; a possible D gene is TRDD3 (6 bases). Germline loops: CDR1 TSWWSYY, CDR2 QGS. The CDR3 is 12 residues long. The chain's CDR3 is CALGGFRSQLFF. Written as DNA, the CDR3 is TGTGCCCTTGGGGGCTTCCGTTCACAACTCTTCTTT.

Notes on this clone: A single base is all that separates this from a far larger clone, so a read error is likely. Called V gene: TRDV1; the J gene was not called. Germline CDR1 and CDR2: TSWWSYY and QGS. This CDR3 is built from 14 residues. The DNA for the CDR3 is TGTGCTCTTGGGGATCTGTTGGGAGGTCTTAAACCCATCTTT. Translating gives CALGDLLGGLKPIF.

Comment on this clone: This likely came from a read error, as a far larger clone is one base away. The J gene is TRDJ1, the V gene TRAV29/DV5; 8 bases match TRDD3. This CDR3 is 15 amino acids long. V lost 3 bases, J lost 0 bases, and 7 bases stayed unmatched. Germline V CDR1 and CDR2: NSMFDY, ISSIKDK. CDR3 residues: CAAMGDPTYTDKLIF. Written as DNA, the CDR3 is TGTGCAGCAATGGGGGATCCTACATACACCGATAAACTCATCTTT.

This clone is large (0.1 to 1%) in the sample. Other DNA sequences within the sample encode an identical CDR3. The chain recombines TRDV2 with TRDJ3, with TRDD3 matching 13 bases. V shed 0 bases, J shed 2 bases, and the junction held 3 bases outside the gene matches. Germline loops: CDR1 GEAIGNYY, CDR2 EKD. The CDR3 covers 19 residues. CDR3 region: CACDTVLGDTTWDTRQMFF. CDR3 nucleotide sequence: TGTGCCTGTGACACCGTACTGGGGGATACGACCTGGGACACCCGACAGATGTTTTTC.

By proportion, this clone is large. This chain links TRDV1 with TRDJ1, with 8 bases lining up with TRDD2. J was trimmed by 3 bases and V by 6 bases; bases with no gene match: 12. This CDR3 spans 16 amino acids. Germline V lookup: CDR1 TSWWSYY, CDR2 QGS. For the CDR3, the DNA is TGTGCTCTTGGCCTAACTTCCTACAGGGGACCCGATAAACTCATCTTT. Encoded protein: CALGLTSYRGPDKLIF.

Regarding this clone: This could be a read error, since a much larger clone is one nucleotide away. No V gene call is available, although the J gene is TRDJ1; TRDD3 reflects the table's D call only, with no check against the DNA. The CDR3 has 19 amino acids. The CDR3 bases are TGTGCTCTGAGTGTACGATTCCTTGCCTGGGGGATGCGGACCGATAAACTCATCTTT. Encoded protein: CALSVRFLAWGMRTDKLIF.

There are a few counts of this clone. A much larger clonotype is one base distant, so this may be a read error. The rearrangement joins TRDV3 to TRDJ1, with TRDD3 matching 9 bases. CDR3 size: 20 residues. CDR1 is TVYSNPD and CDR2 is GDNSRS in the germline V gene (reference sequence). After removal of 2 bases from V and 0 bases from J, the junction contained 22 bases not matched to a gene. CDR3 loop: CAFYWCLPLGDLQYTDKLIF. The CDR3 bases are TGTGCCTTTTATTGGTGCCTACCTCTGGGGGATCTCCAGTACACCGATAAACTCATCTTT.

This clone appeared a single time. It is likely a read error: a sequence one base away is far more abundant. The chain has TRDV3 and TRDJ2; TRDD2 matches at 9 bases. Because TCRdb records no J gene, it was assigned here through a match of the DNA to germline. Germline V lookup: CDR1 TVYSNPD, CDR2 GDNSRS (reference sequence). The junction had 20 bases not matched to a gene; V was cut back by 3 bases and J by 12 bases. The length of the CDR3 is 16 residues. The CDR3 DNA follows: TGTGCCTTCGCTACCTTCCTACCGTGTTACACCGATAAACTCTTCTTT. It is translated as CAFATFLPCYTDKLFF. The whole variable domain, remainder taken from reference TRDV3 and TRDJ2, is CDKVTQSSPDQTVASGSEVVLLCTYDTVYSNPDLFWYRIRPDYSFQFVFYGDNSRSEGADFTQGRFSVKHILTQKAFHLVISPVRTEDSATYYCAFATFLPCYTDKLFFGKGTQLIVEP.

This clone was counted only a few times. The V gene is TRDV2, the J gene TRDJ1, with D tentatively TRDD3 (6 bases). This CDR3 has 13 residues. From germline, CDR1 is GEAIGNYY and CDR2 EKD. V shed 0 bases and J shed 3 bases, with 7 bases lying between them. CDR3: CACDTWGSDKLIF. The CDR3 DNA sequence: TGTGCCTGTGACACCTGGGGATCCGATAAACTCATCTTT.

The CDR3 loop is CALGEPGESPKFLLGYTDKLIF. The DNA for the CDR3 is TGTGCTCTTGGGGAACCGGGCGAGTCCCCTAAGTTTCTACTGGGGTACACCGATAAACTCATCTTT. This chain uses TRDV1 with TRDJ1; 7 bases line up with TRDD3. Germline V gene lookup returns CDR1 TSWWSYY and CDR2 QGS. The CDR3 runs to 22 residues. Germline trimming cut 1 base from V and 0 bases from J; bases unmatched to any gene: 23.

This clone is large by share. The rearrangement uses TRDV1 and TRDJ1; maybe TRDD3 (10 bases). V was pared by 4 bases and J by 0 bases, with 30 bases between. The CDR3 is 21 residues long. Germline CDR1 TSWWSYY, CDR2 QGS. For the CDR3, the DNA is TGTGCTCTTGGGGTCCCCCTTCCTACCCGGGGGATACGGTCGTACACCGATAAACTCATCTTT. The encoded protein is CALGVPLPTRGIRSYTDKLIF.

Turning to this clone: This may arise from a read error, as a much more abundant clone is one base away. The V gene is TRDV1, the J gene TRDJ1; 9 bases line up with TRDD2. This CDR3 is 21 amino acids long. Germline CDR1 reads TSWWSYY; CDR2 reads QGS. Losses at the gene ends were 4 bases for V and 0 bases for J; bases not matched to a gene: 21. The CDR3 here is CALGVPLPTRGVRSYTDKLIF. For the CDR3, the DNA is TGTGCTCTTGGGGTCCCCCTTCCTACCCGGGGGGTACGGTCGTACACCGATAAACTCATCTTT.

This clone was observed a few times. With a much larger clone just one base away, this may be a read error. The genes are TRDV1 and TRDJ1; 12 bases agree with TRDD3. The length of the CDR3 is 20 residues. Germline V lookup: CDR1 TSWWSYY, CDR2 QGS. V trimming: 8 bases; J trimming: 2 bases; junction bases outside the gene matches: 21. The CDR3 reads CALRHALPCWGIRGTDKLIF. CDR3 in DNA: TGTGCTCTTCGGCACGCTCTTCCGTGCTGGGGGATACGGGGTACCGATAAACTCATCTTT.

As concerns this clone: A far larger clone is one base from this, pointing to a likely read error. The rearrangement links TRDV1 to TRDJ2; unclear D gene. CDR1 and CDR2 (germline): TSWWSYY, QGS. This CDR3 is built from 17 residues. The CDR3 sequence: CALGESASLPLTARLFF. In DNA form, the CDR3 reads TGTGCTCTTGGGGAATCCGCCTCCCTCCCCTTGACAGCACGACTCTTCTTT.

V is TRDV1 and J is TRDJ1; TRDD3 matches 12 bases. Germline V gene data show CDR1 as TSWWSYY and CDR2 as QGS. Unmatched junction bases numbered 16, after V lost 2 bases and J lost 0 bases. This CDR3 has 21 amino acids. The CDR3, as DNA: TGTGCTCTTGGGGAATCCCCGGGGGGCTGGGGGATACGCCCAAACACCGATAAACTCATCTTT. Translation: CALGESPGGWGIRPNTDKLIF.